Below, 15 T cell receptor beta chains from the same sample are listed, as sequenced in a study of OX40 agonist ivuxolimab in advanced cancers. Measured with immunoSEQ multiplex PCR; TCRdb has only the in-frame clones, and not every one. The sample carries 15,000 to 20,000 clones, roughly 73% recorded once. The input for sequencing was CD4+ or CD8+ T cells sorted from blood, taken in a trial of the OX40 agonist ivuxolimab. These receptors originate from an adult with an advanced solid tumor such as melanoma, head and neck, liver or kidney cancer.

The CDR3 region is CASSFRSAYEQYF. DNA of the CDR3: TGTGCCAGCAGTTTCAGGTCAGCCTACGAGCAGTACTTC. The chain is built from TRBV28 and TRBJ2-7; D gene uncertain. The V end was cut by 3 bases, the J end by 2 bases, with 8 bases between. Germline assignment: CDR1 MDHEN and CDR2 SYDVKM. The CDR3 has 13 amino acids.

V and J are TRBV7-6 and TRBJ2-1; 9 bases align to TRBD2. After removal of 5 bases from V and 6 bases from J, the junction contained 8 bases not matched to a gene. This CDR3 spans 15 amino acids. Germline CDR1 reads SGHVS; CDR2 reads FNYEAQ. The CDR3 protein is CASSGGASGVNEQFF. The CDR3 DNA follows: TGTGCCAGCAGCGGCGGGGCTAGCGGGGTCAATGAGCAGTTCTTC.

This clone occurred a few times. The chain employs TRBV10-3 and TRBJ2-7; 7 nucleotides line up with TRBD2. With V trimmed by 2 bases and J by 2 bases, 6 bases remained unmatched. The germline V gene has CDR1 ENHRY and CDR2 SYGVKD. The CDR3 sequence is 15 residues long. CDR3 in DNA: TGTGCCATCAGTGAGGCAGCTAGCGGTACCTACGAGCAGTACTTC. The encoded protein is CAISEAASGTYEQYF.

CDR3 amino acids: CASSPGTGDYEQYF. In nucleotides, the CDR3 is TGTGCCAGCAGTCCGGGGACAGGGGACTACGAGCAGTACTTC. This chain joins TRBV6-6 and TRBJ2-7; 10 nucleotides align to TRBD1. CDR3 length: 14 residues. With 5 bases clipped from V and 3 bases from J, the junction kept 4 bases outside the gene matches. Germline lookup yields CDR1 MNHNY and CDR2 SVGAGI (reference sequence).

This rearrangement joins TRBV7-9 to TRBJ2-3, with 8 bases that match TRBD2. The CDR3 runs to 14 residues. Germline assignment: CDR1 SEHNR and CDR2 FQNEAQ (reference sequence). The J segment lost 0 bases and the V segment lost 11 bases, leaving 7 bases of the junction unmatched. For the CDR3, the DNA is TGTGCCGCCCCAGCGGGGGCTAGCACAGATACGCAGTATTTT. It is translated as CAAPAGASTDTQYF.

The CDR3 region is CASSVTGTRGRYSPLHF. Written as DNA, the CDR3 is TGTGCCAGCAGTGTCACCGGGACCCGGGGTAGGTATTCACCCCTCCACTTT. The V and J genes are TRBV25-1 and TRBJ1-6; D may be TRBD1 (5 bases). Germline CDR1 MGHDK, CDR2 SYGVNS. The CDR3 is 17 amino acids. V lost 4 bases and J 8 bases, leaving 21 bases between the germline ends.

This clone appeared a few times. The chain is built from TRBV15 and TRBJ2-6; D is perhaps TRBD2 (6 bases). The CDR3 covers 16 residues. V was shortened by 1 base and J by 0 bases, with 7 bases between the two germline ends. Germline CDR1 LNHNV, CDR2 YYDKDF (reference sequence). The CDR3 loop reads CATSRGRGSGANVLTF. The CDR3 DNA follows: TGTGCCACCAGCAGAGGGAGGGGCTCTGGGGCCAACGTCCTGACTTTC.

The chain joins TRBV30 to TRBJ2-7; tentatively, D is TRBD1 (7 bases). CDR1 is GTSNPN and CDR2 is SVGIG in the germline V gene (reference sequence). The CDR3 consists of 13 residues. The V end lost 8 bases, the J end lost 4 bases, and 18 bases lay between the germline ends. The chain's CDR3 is CAHAGGIGYEQYF. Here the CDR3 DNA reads TGTGCCCACGCAGGGGGGATCGGTTACGAGCAGTACTTC.

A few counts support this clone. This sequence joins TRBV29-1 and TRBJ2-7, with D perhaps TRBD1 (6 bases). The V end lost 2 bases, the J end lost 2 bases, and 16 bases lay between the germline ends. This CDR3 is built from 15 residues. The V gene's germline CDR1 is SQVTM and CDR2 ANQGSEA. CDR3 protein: CSVELPGVATYEQYF. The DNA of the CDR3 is TGCAGCGTTGAACTTCCAGGGGTGGCTACCTACGAGCAGTACTTC.

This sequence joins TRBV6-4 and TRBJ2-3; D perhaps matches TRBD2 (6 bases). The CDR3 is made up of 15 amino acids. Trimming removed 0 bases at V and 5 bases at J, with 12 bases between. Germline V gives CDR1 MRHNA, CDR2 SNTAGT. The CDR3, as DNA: TGTGCCAGCAGTGACTCGGGACTCCTAGGAGATACGCAGTATTTT. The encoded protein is CASSDSGLLGDTQYF.

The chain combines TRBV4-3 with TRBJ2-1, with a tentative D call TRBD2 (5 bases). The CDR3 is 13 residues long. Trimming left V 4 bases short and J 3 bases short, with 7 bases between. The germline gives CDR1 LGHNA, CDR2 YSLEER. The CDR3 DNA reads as TGCGCCAGCAGCCGAGACTACTACAATGAGCAGTTCTTC. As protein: CASSRDYYNEQFF.

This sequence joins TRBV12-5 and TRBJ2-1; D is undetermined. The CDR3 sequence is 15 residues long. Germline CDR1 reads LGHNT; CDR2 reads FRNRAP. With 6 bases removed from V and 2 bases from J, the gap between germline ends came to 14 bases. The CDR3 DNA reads TGTGCTAGTGGCCCCTTTGCGGCTACCTACAATGAGCAGTTCTTC. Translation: CASGPFAATYNEQFF.

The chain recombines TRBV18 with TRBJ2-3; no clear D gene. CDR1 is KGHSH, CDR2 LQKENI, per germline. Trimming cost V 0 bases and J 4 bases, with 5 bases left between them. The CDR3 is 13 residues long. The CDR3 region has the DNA TGTGCCAGCTCACCACCGACCGCAGATACGCAGTATTTT. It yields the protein CASSPPTADTQYF. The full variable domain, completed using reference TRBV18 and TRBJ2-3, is NAGVMQNPRHLVRRRGQEARLRCSPMKGHSHVYWYRQLPEEGLKFMVYLQKENIIDESGMPKERFSAEFPKEGPSILRIQQVVRGDSAAYFCASSPPTADTQYFGPGTRLTVL.

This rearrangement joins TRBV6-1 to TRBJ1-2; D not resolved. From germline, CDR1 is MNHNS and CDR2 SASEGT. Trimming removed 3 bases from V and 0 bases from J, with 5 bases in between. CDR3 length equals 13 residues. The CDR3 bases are TGTGCCAGCAGTGACCTCCCTAACTATGGCTACACCTTC. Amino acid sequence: CASSDLPNYGYTF.

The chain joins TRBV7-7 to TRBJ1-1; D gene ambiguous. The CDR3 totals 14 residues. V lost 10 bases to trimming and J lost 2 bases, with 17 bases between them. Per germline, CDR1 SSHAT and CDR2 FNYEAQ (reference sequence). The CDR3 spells CAIQTLGANTEAFF. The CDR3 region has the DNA TGTGCCATCCAGACTTTGGGCGCCAACACTGAAGCTTTCTTT.